This note documents a single T cell receptor beta chain sequence. Trimming left V 9 bases short and J 6 bases short, with 14 bases between. CDR3 length: 12 amino acids. CDR1 is LNHDA, CDR2 SQIVND, per germline (reference sequence). The data were obtained in a study of shared clonotypes between healthy human individuals. Turning to the study itself: A couple of women and a few men aged 18 to 49 made up the donors.

Several immunoSEQ 96-well plates shared each subset's DNA, each plate a replicate. Ten immunoSEQ deep assay plates were used to sequence the DNA of unsorted PBMCs. Method: immunoSEQ multiplex PCR; TCRdb's copy keeps in-frame clones and lacks some. The table has some 470,000 clones, around 80% seen once; the top ten hold approximately 13%. Source material: PBMCs. The chain joins TRBV19 to TRBJ1-2, with D perhaps TRBD1 (6 bases). The source of this sequence is a woman aged 40 to 50 in good health. Some clones in this sample may be carry-over from other donors' samples. The CDR3 nucleotides are TGTGCCAGCACAGGGACCTCAGATGGCTACACCTTC. Protein: CASTGTSDGYTF.